The 20 T cell receptor beta chains in this list originate from one sample, sequenced in a study of early T cells in non-severe SARS-CoV-2 infection. TCRdb analysed the 5' RACE reads with MiXCR anew, one entry per CDR3 protein. The data show fewer than 75,000 distinct CDR3 sequences, 18% seen once. Material: whole blood, obtained at baseline. Receptor source: an adult who was a healthcare worker with PCR-confirmed SARS-CoV-2 infection or an uninfected control (not recorded which).

This chain uses TRBV2 with TRBJ2-7; D gene ambiguous. Germline V CDR1 and CDR2: SNHLY, FYNNEI. V was shortened by 6 bases and J by 4 bases, with 10 bases between the two germline ends. The CDR3 loop spans 12 amino acids. The CDR3 region is CASRKAEYEQYF. The CDR3 DNA sequence: TGTGCCAGCAGGAAGGCCGAGTACGAGCAGTACTTC.

Ten or more counts support this clonotype. The chain uses TRBV7-8 and TRBJ1-1, with unresolved D. CDR3 length equals 13 residues. Germline lookup yields CDR1 SGHVS and CDR2 FQNEAQ. V shed 5 bases and J shed 0 bases, with 7 bases lying between them. CDR3 sequence reads: CASSRGMNTEAFF. CDR3 bases: TGTGCCAGCAGCCGGGGTATGAACACTGAAGCTTTCTTT.

The rearrangement links TRBV29-1 to TRBJ2-2, with 7 bases aligning to TRBD1. The CDR3 is 14 amino acids. Trimming took 6 bases from V and 1 from J; bases not matched to a gene: 5. CDR1 and CDR2 from the germline V gene are SQVTM and ANQGSEA. DNA for the CDR3: TGCAGCGTATCCGGGACAGAGAACACCGGGGAGCTGTTTTTT. The encoded protein is CSVSGTENTGELFF.

Many counts were recorded for this clonotype. The chain has TRBV6-5 and TRBJ1-2; D gene uncertain. Germline values: CDR1 MNHEY, CDR2 SVGAGI. This CDR3 is 14 amino acids long. Trimming left V 4 bases short and J 0 bases short, with 9 bases between. The CDR3 DNA follows: TGTGCCAGCAGTTCAGTAATAGCTAACTATGGCTACACCTTC. It yields the protein CASSSVIANYGYTF.

This clonotype has just a few counts. V and J are TRBV29-1 and TRBJ1-2; tentative D call: TRBD1 (6 bases). The CDR3 totals 13 residues. Between the trimmed V and J ends, which lost 1 base and 8 bases, there was a span of 14 bases. Germline-derived CDR1 and CDR2 are SQVTM and ANQGSEA. CDR3 DNA sequence: TGCAGCGTTGAAGGGATGGGGGCGGGCGGCTACACCTTC. This sequence encodes CSVEGMGAGGYTF.

This clonotype showed up just a few times. The rearrangement uses TRBV5-1 and TRBJ2-4, with 7 bases fitting TRBD2. Trimming cost V 4 bases and J 16 bases; bases outside gene matches: 14. In germline, CDR1 is SGHRS, CDR2 YFSETQ. This CDR3 is built from 13 residues. Here the CDR3 DNA reads TGCGCCAGCAGCCTTGATTATAGCGGGCCTCGTTACTTC. It codes for CASSLDYSGPRYF.

This clonotype was counted only a few times. V usage is TRBV18 and J usage is TRBJ1-6, with 7 bases lining up with TRBD1. The trim removed 3 bases at V and 6 bases at J, leaving 5 bases unmatched. The germline V gene encodes CDR1 KGHSH and CDR2 LQKENI. The CDR3 runs 15 residues. CDR3 DNA sequence: TGTGCCAGCTCACCCCCGGGGACAGCTAATTCACCCCTCCACTTT. Encoded protein: CASSPPGTANSPLHF.

This clonotype was counted a few times. The CDR3: CASRAGGFGDNSNQPQHF. For the CDR3, the DNA is TGTGCCAGTAGGGCGGGAGGGTTCGGCGATAATAGCAATCAGCCCCAGCATTTT. This chain links TRBV19 with TRBJ1-5; D uncertain. CDR3 size: 18 residues. V was shortened by 6 bases and J by 0 bases, with 21 bases between the two germline ends. Per the germline V gene, CDR1 is LNHDA and CDR2 is SQIVND (reference sequence).

This clonotype came up a few times. The V gene is TRBV4-2, the J gene TRBJ1-3, with 9 bases that match TRBD1. The CDR3 is 18 amino acids. The ends lost 4 bases at V and 0 bases at J; junction bases unmatched: 10. The germline gives CDR1 LGHNA, CDR2 YNFKEQ. The CDR3 is CASSPGTGQNSSGNTIYF. The DNA for the CDR3 is TGTGCCAGCAGCCCCGGGACAGGGCAAAACTCCTCTGGAAACACCATATATTTT.

The chain couples TRBV7-9 to TRBJ1-6; D gene uncertain. Deletions cut 1 base from V and 4 bases from J, with 5 bases between. The CDR3 is made up of 14 amino acids. The V gene's germline CDR1 is SEHNR and CDR2 FQNEAQ (reference sequence). The CDR3 bases are TGTGCCAGCAGCTTAGGAGGTTATAATTCACCCCTCCACTTT. It is translated as CASSLGGYNSPLHF.

This clonotype turned up a few times. The gene calls are TRBV10-2 and TRBJ1-5; 8 nucleotides match TRBD1. Germline lookup yields CDR1 WSHSY and CDR2 SAAADI. This CDR3 has 15 residues. The junction had 11 bases not matched to a gene; V was cut back by 7 bases and J by 6 bases. In DNA, the CDR3 is TGCGCCAGCAACAGTGGACAGGGTCTGGGTCAGCCCCAGCATTTT. Translation: CASNSGQGLGQPQHF.

The chain employs TRBV29-1 and TRBJ2-3, with TRBD1 matching 7 bases. The CDR3 covers 12 residues. Per the germline V gene, CDR1 is SQVTM and CDR2 is ANQGSEA. Trimming at V came to 7 bases and at J to 4 bases, leaving 5 bases not matched to a gene. In DNA, the CDR3 is TGCAGCGGCGCACAGGGGTCAGATACGCAGTATTTT. This encodes CSGAQGSDTQYF.

This clonotype was seen only a few times. This chain uses TRBV7-2 with TRBJ2-3; D call uncertain. The germline CDR1 and CDR2 sequences are SGHTA and FQGNSA. The V gene lost 4 bases and the J gene lost 6 bases, with 14 bases spanning the gap. This CDR3 has 14 amino acids. The CDR3: CASSSRRTTDTQYF. CDR3 bases: TGTGCCAGCAGCTCCCGCCGGACCACGGATACGCAGTATTTT.

This clonotype appeared a few times. This chain connects TRBV7-2 to TRBJ2-7; D possibly corresponds to TRBD1 (6 bases). The CDR3 extends over 14 amino acids. Trimming pared 3 bases from V and 2 bases from J, leaving 11 bases between. The V gene's germline CDR1 is SGHTA and CDR2 FQGNSA. CDR3: CASSFAQGAYEQYF. CDR3 DNA sequence: TGTGCCAGCAGCTTCGCACAGGGTGCCTACGAGCAGTACTTC.

This clonotype was seen repeatedly, ten times or more. The CDR3 here is CATSPGTPSLSTDTQYF. CDR3 DNA: TGTGCCACCAGTCCCGGCACCCCCAGCCTCAGCACAGATACGCAGTATTTT. This chain connects TRBV24-1 to TRBJ2-3; D gene ambiguous. Trimming shortened V by 6 bases and J by 0 bases, and 18 bases separated the two germline ends. CDR1 and CDR2 from the germline V gene are KGHDR and SFDVKD. The CDR3 is made up of 17 amino acids.

This clonotype has a handful of counts. The chain employs TRBV14 and TRBJ2-7; no clear D. V was clipped by 1 base and J by 6 bases, with 10 bases between them. There are 13 residues in the CDR3. The germline CDR1 and CDR2 sequences are SGHDN and FVKESK. The CDR3 nucleotides are TGTGCCAGCAGCCAAGCCGTGCTATCCGAGCAGTACTTC. Residues: CASSQAVLSEQYF.

This clonotype was seen a few times. The gene calls are TRBV6-5 and TRBJ1-2, with D perhaps matching TRBD1 (6 bases). This CDR3 has 13 residues. Trimming shortened V by 4 bases and J by 8 bases, and 14 bases separated the two germline ends. Germline lookup yields CDR1 MNHEY and CDR2 SVGAGI. The CDR3 sequence: CASSSRGVYGYTF. The CDR3 nucleotides are TGTGCCAGCAGTTCCAGGGGAGTCTACGGCTACACCTTC.

At least ten counts were recorded for this clonotype. This chain links TRBV7-6 with TRBJ2-7; maybe TRBD1 (6 bases). The CDR3 consists of 14 residues. Germline V gene data show CDR1 as SGHVS and CDR2 as FNYEAQ. V lost 5 bases, J lost 4 bases, and 15 bases lay in between. In DNA, the CDR3 is TGTGCCAGCAGCGGGGGCAGGGTGGGGTACGAGCAGTACTTC. Its protein is CASSGGRVGYEQYF.

J is TRBJ2-1 and V is TRBV19; TRBD1 matches 9 bases. Germline V gene lookup returns CDR1 LNHDA and CDR2 SQIVND (reference sequence). V lost 4 bases and J lost 8; bases outside the gene matches: 12. The CDR3 loop spans 16 amino acids. The DNA for the CDR3 is TGTGCCAGTAGTACGGTACCGGGACAGGGAGCCGATGAGCAGTTCTTC. This gives the protein CASSTVPGQGADEQFF.

The rearrangement uses TRBV29-1 and TRBJ2-4; TRBD2 aligns across 11 bases. The CDR3 is 15 residues long. CDR1 and CDR2 from the germline V gene are SQVTM and ANQGSEA. Unmatched junction bases numbered 4, after V lost 4 bases and J lost 2 bases. CDR3 sequence (DNA): TGCAGCGTTGCACTAGCGGGGGAAACCAAAAACATTCAGTACTTC. This gives the protein CSVALAGETKNIQYF.